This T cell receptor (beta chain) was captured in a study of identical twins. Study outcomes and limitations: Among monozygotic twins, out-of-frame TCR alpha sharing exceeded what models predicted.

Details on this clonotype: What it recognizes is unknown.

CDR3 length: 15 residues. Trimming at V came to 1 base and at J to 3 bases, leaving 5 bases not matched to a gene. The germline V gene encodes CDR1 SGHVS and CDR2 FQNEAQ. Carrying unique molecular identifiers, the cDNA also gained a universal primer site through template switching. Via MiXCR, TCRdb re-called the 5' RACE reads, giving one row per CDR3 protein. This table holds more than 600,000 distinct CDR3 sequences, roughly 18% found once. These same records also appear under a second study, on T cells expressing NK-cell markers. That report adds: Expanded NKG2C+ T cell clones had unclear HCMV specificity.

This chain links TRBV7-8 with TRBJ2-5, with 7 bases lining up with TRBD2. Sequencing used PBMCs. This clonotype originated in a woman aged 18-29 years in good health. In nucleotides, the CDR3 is TGTGCCAGCAGCTTAGAGGCGGGAGCGGAAGAGACCCAGTACTTC. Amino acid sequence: CASSLEAGAEETQYF.